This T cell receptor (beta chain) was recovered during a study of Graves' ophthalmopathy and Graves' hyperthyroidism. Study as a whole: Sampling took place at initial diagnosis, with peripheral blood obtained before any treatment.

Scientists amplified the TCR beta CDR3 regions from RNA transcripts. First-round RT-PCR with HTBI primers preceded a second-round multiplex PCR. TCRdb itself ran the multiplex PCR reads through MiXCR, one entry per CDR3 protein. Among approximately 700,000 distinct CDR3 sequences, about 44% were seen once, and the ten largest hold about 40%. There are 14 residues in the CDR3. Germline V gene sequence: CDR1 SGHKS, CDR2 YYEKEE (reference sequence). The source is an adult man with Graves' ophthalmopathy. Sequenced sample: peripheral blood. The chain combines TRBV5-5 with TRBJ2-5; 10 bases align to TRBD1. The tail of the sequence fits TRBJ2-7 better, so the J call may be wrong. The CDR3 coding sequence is TGTGCCAGCAGCCTCGGGACAGGGGTACTCGAGCAGTACTTC. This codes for CASSLGTGVLEQYF.